Listed here are 9 T cell receptor beta chains from one sample, sequenced in a study of T cells after posttransplantation cyclophosphamide. The protocol was immunoSEQ multiplex PCR, while the TCRdb copy is restricted to in-frame clones and leaves out a portion. This sample has tens of thousands of clones, with about 82% found just once. The sample was PBMCs. All receptors derive from a woman in her fifties or sixties with a blood cancer, CMV-positive, and with a related stem cell donor.

This chain uses TRBV2 with TRBJ1-2; TRBD1 aligns across 7 bases. The germline CDR1 and CDR2 sequences are SNHLY and FYNNEI. The junction had 6 bases not matched to a gene; V was cut back by 7 bases and J by 4 bases. The CDR3 runs to 13 residues. The DNA of the CDR3 is TGTGCCAGCACCCAACGGGACAGCTATGGCTACACCTTC. Its protein product is CASTQRDSYGYTF. The whole variable domain, filled in from reference TRBV2 and TRBJ1-2, reads EPEVTQTPSHQVTQMGQEVILRCVPISNHLYFYWYRQILGQKVEFLVSFYNNEISEKSEIFDDQFSVERPDGSNFTLKIRSTKLEDSAMYFCASTQRDSYGYTFGSGTRLTVV.

The CDR3 region has the DNA TGCGCCAGCAGCTTGGAGGGACAAGACAATCAGCCCCAGCATTTT. This codes for CASSLEGQDNQPQHF. The rearrangement links TRBV5-1 to TRBJ1-5, with a tentative D call TRBD1 (6 bases). The CDR3 loop spans 15 amino acids. Germline CDR1 and CDR2: SGHRS and YFSETQ. V was cut by 0 bases and J by 3 bases, with 10 bases left in between.

The J gene is TRBJ2-1, the V gene TRBV5-1, with TRBD2 matching over 8 bases. This CDR3 is built from 14 residues. With V trimmed by 4 bases and J by 7 bases, 7 bases remained unmatched. CDR1 is SGHRS, CDR2 YFSETQ, per germline. CDR3 sequence: CASSPGTRRNEQFF. The CDR3 bases are TGCGCCAGCAGCCCCGGGACTAGAAGAAATGAGCAGTTCTTC.

The chain is built from TRBV5-1 and TRBJ2-1; D may be TRBD2 (6 bases). Trimming stripped 4 bases from V and 0 bases from J, with 17 bases between. The CDR3 sequence is 17 residues long. Germline V CDR1 and CDR2: SGHRS, YFSETQ. CDR3 sequence reads: CASSLDIAASSYNEQFF. The CDR3 DNA is TGCGCCAGCAGCCTGGATATAGCGGCTAGCTCCTACAATGAGCAGTTCTTC. Using reference TRBV5-1 and TRBJ2-1 for the parts outside the CDR3, the full variable domain is KAGVTQTPRYLIKTRGQQVTLSCSPISGHRSVSWYQQTPGQGLQFLFEYFSETQRNKGNFPGRFSGRQFSNSRSEMNVSTLELGDSALYLCASSLDIAASSYNEQFFGPGTRLTVL.

The genes are TRBV5-4 and TRBJ1-6; weak D call: TRBD1 (6 bases). The CDR3 is 14 amino acids. Germline CDR1 reads SGHNT; CDR2 reads YYREEE (reference sequence). Trimming removed 4 bases from V and 5 bases from J, with 10 bases in between. CDR3 region: CASSPDRNNSPLHF. The DNA of the CDR3 is TGTGCCAGCAGCCCGGACAGAAATAATTCACCCCTCCACTTT. The full variable domain, its missing parts supplied by reference TRBV5-4 and TRBJ1-6, is ETGVTQSPTHLIKTRGQQVTLRCSSQSGHNTVSWYQQALGQGPQFIFQYYREEENGRGNFPPRFSGLQFPNYSSELNVNALELDDSALYLCASSPDRNNSPLHFGNGTRLTVT.

V usage is TRBV30 and J usage is TRBJ2-1; 8 nucleotides line up with TRBD2. Per the germline V gene, CDR1 is GTSNPN and CDR2 is SVGIG (reference sequence). V lost 1 base to trimming and J lost 9 bases; unmatched junction nucleotides: 17. The CDR3 has 17 amino acids. The CDR3 DNA reads TGTGCCTGGAGTGACTCCCCGCTAGCGGGTAAAGTCACTGAGCAGTTCTTC. Its translation is CAWSDSPLAGKVTEQFF. Full variable domain (outside the CDR3, taken from reference TRBV30 and TRBJ2-1): SQTIHQWPATLVQPVGSPLSLECTVEGTSNPNLYWYRQAAGRGLQLLFYSVGIGQISSEVPQNLSASRPQDRQFILSSKKLLLSDSGFYLCAWSDSPLAGKVTEQFFGPGTRLTVL.

The V call is TRBV7-8, the J call TRBJ2-7; TRBD2 matches at 8 bases. Trimming took 0 bases from V and 2 from J; bases not matched to a gene: 6. CDR1 is SGHVS and CDR2 is FQNEAQ in the germline V gene. This CDR3 comprises 16 residues. The chain's CDR3 is CASSLASAGGPYEQYF. CDR3 DNA: TGTGCCAGCAGCTTAGCGAGCGCGGGAGGACCCTACGAGCAGTACTTC.

The chain links TRBV2 to TRBJ1-2; 10 nucleotides align to TRBD1. CDR3 length equals 16 residues. Germline V lookup: CDR1 SNHLY, CDR2 FYNNEI. The ends lost 5 bases at V and 0 bases at J; junction bases unmatched: 6. CDR3 residues: CASSPGTGVTNYGYTF. CDR3 DNA: TGTGCCAGCAGTCCCGGGACAGGGGTCACTAACTATGGCTACACCTTC.

The rearrangement uses TRBV5-1 and TRBJ1-5, with no clear D. The CDR3 has 14 amino acids. Germline loops: CDR1 SGHRS, CDR2 YFSETQ. Trimming pared 4 bases from V and 2 bases from J, leaving 10 bases between. In DNA, the CDR3 is TGCGCCAGCAGCCCTGACAACCGCAATCAGCCCCAGCATTTT. As protein: CASSPDNRNQPQHF.